The TCR beta chain described here comes from a study of T cells after yellow fever vaccination. The CDR3 has 15 residues. In germline, CDR1 is LGHNA, CDR2 YSLEER. V lost 6 bases and J 8 bases, leaving 22 bases between the germline ends. One entry per CDR3 protein results from TCRdb running MiXCR on the 5' RACE reads. The sample holds 75,000 to 100,000 distinct CDR3 sequences, 8% to 10% seen once. The rearrangement links TRBV4-3 to TRBJ1-2, with D tentatively TRBD1 (6 bases). The sample in question was CD8+ T cells not binding an NS4B(214-222) dextramer, sorted from PBMCs, obtained less than 16 days after the first yellow fever vaccination. This sequence originates from a man aged 18 to 35 who received the YFV17D yellow fever vaccine. As DNA, the CDR3 is TGCGCCAGCAGTCCTATCCCGGGACCCGGGGGCGGCTACACCTTC. As protein: CASSPIPGPGGGYTF.